Sequencing of this T cell receptor beta chain was carried out in a study of T-cell reconstitution after alpha-beta-depleted transplantation in children. Unique molecular identifiers tagged the TCRbeta library. TCRdb processed the PCR reads anew with MiXCR; each CDR3 protein has one entry. Of 480,000 or so distinct CDR3 sequences in the sample, roughly a tenth are singletons; the top ten hold around 2%. To note about this clonotype: As yet, its antigen is unknown.

Study-level results: There were some patients whose high TCRbeta diversity at day 60 came from surviving recipient T cells and thymic progenitors. Most T-cell counts and diversity one year after the transplant came from T cells that were newly produced. By about two months after transplant, alpha-beta T cells reportedly arose from several hundred graft clones that had expanded.

Germline CDR1 reads SGHTA; CDR2 reads FQGNSA. This CDR3 has 17 amino acids. The V end was cut by 5 bases, the J end by 2 bases, with 19 bases between. The sample consisted of PBMCs, taken before TCRalphabeta/CD19-depleted stem cell transplant. This clonotype was sampled from a child younger than 10 with inherited bone marrow failure, due to receive a stem cell transplant. This rearrangement joins TRBV7-2 to TRBJ2-4; D is undetermined. The CDR3 coding sequence is TGTGCCAGCAGCCCCTCGGGTGGGCCGCGGACCAAAAACATTCAGTACTTC. Translation: CASSPSGGPRTKNIQYF. The whole variable domain, remainder taken from reference TRBV7-2 and TRBJ2-4, is GAGVSQSPSNKVTEKGKDVELRCDPISGHTALYWYRQSLGQGLEFLIYFQGNSAPDKSGLPSDRFSAERTGGSVSTLTIQRTQQEDSAVYLCASSPSGGPRTKNIQYFGAGTRLSVL.